This T cell receptor beta chain was profiled in a study of shared clonotypes between healthy human individuals. Study at large: Each donor contributed plates that comprised three CD4 naive, three CD4 memory, two CD8 naive and one CD8 memory.

General study findings and limits: It was observed that roughly 5% of naive CD4 clonotypes were shared across several donors.

All of the donors resided in Nashville, Tennessee, and each was a Caucasian adult. On this clone itself: Its antigen is not identified.

CDR1 and CDR2 (germline): LGHNA, YNFKEQ. Trimming removed 4 bases from V and 5 bases from J, with 20 bases in between. The CDR3 extends over 16 amino acids. The table came from immunoSEQ multiplex PCR; TCRdb's copy has only in-frame clones and leaves some out. The data show a few million clones, with 80% to 95% seen just once and 0.39% held by the top ten. Sample: naive CD4+ T cells from PBMCs. The sample's subset: CD45RA+ positively selected. This rearrangement joins TRBV4-2 to TRBJ1-1; D is perhaps TRBD1 (6 bases). This sequence originates from a man aged 18 to 30 in good health. Some clones in this sample may be carry-over from other donors' samples. CDR3 sequence (DNA): TGTGCCAGCAGCCGCCGAGGGAGGGGGGGCCTGACTGAAGCTTTCTTT. The encoded protein is CASSRRGRGGLTEAFF.